The clone carrying this T cell receptor (beta chain) was seen only a few times. Trimming cost V 6 bases and J 3 bases; bases outside gene matches: 14. The V gene's germline CDR1 is SQVTM and CDR2 ANQGSEA. This CDR3 has 16 residues. TRAV- and TRBV-specific primers primed first-strand cDNA, covering alpha and beta chains. The authors ran roughly 20 PCR cycles to amplify TCRs with a constant-region primer and V-primer adapter. In TCRdb, the reads were re-called with MiXCR into one record per CDR3 protein. Of some 39,000 distinct CDR3 sequences listed, 25% to 40% are singletons. These data are taken from a study of low-dose radiotherapy and immunotherapy resistance in tumors. Study-wide background: Per fraction, Cohort 2 was given 1 Gy every two weeks, accumulating a total of 13 Gy over 26 weeks. Participants were given intravenous cyclophosphamide 200 mg/m2 every two weeks, one day before radiation and immunotherapy.

The time point: before trial treatment. Donors were administered nivolumab, ipilimumab, aspirin and low-dose cyclophosphamide, together with low-dose radiotherapy. This clonotype was sampled from a male donor with gallbladder cancer. Specimen: PBMCs, collected before treatment. The gene calls are TRBV29-1 and TRBJ2-3; TRBD1 matches 8 bases. In DNA form, the CDR3 reads TGCAGCGTGCCCACCCCGCGGACAGGGAGTACAGATACGCAGTATTTT. It is translated as CSVPTPRTGSTDTQYF.